The entry below gives a single TCR beta chain sequence along with its context. It lacks a known antigen. No qualities accompany the bases; no much larger clone lies one base away. The sample belongs to a study of cytomegalovirus exposure and HLA in healthy donors (TCRdb year 2017). For the wider study: According to an earlier analysis of a few hundred of the donors, about 179 million T cells yielded approximately 120 million unique TCR beta sequences and about 300 Gb of sequence data. An earlier analysis of several hundred of the donors used high-throughput TCR beta sequencing to judge whether each TCR beta V gene segment behaved as functional or pseudogenic. A later genetic analysis used genome-wide SNP genotypes for about 65% of the roughly 670 donors, treating that subset as a discovery cohort. Rather than drawing on any new phenotypic data, the later analysis identified candidate immune exposures from TCR beta sequences and the way those sequences occurred across donors. To predict cytomegalovirus infection status, the study combined high-throughput TCR immunosequencing, statistical association of individual TCRs with disease status, and machine learning. Typing coverage differed by locus: A, B, C, DRB1 and DQB1 were typed in about 629-640 donors, DQA1 in 500 to 550, DPA1 in over 600, and DPB1 in just under 490. Several DR-DQ haplotypes were treated as single units for association and clustering because of strong linkage in the cohort. All discovery cohort repertoires had been generated using a single sequencing platform. On average, over 200,000 unique TCR beta nucleotide sequences were sequenced per donor among 350 to 400 genotyped donors of the cohort, with around 19% of those sequences being non-productive. Along with the roughly 710-subject first cohort, a separate validation cohort of over a hundred different subjects was used. Class I and class II HLA loci were covered by the typing at four-digit resolution. The genetic ancestry cluster associated with self-reported Caucasian donors included 81% of the approximately 400 genotyped donors. An early release covering roughly 580 HLA-typed donors comprised about 300 gigabases of sequencing data and tens of millions of unique TCR sequences. A later analysis re-analyzed previously published TCR beta repertoires from roughly 600 donors and added high-resolution HLA genotyping to study TCR occurrence patterns. The T cell repertoires of some 700 subjects were profiled by immunosequencing and related to cytomegalovirus serostatus. The study aimed to test whether signatures of past pathogen exposure could be identified by cataloging public T cell receptors. Donor age, sex, ethnicity and CMV serostatus were compiled alongside the repertoire data.

In total, approximately 690 healthy bone marrow donors made up the cohort. At the time of sampling, every cohort member was nominally healthy, though immune exposures that went unrecorded were likely present. The donor was CMV seropositive and was included in the group of 250 to 300 seropositive cohort members. Each donor provided a peripheral blood sample, and peripheral blood mononuclear cells were used for TCR beta sequencing. The Qiagen DNeasy Blood Extraction Kit was used to extract genomic DNA from the blood cell samples. What the research found in general, with its limitations: Immune exposure information for the cohort was limited to CMV serostatus. Roughly uniform sequencing depth across donors was assumed in presence/absence analyses, although this assumption may not hold. Because HLA typing was unavailable for some donors at each locus, only the typed subset was used in association tests. The authors suggested that the approach could potentially be generalized to other disease states and immunological phenotypes. A total of roughly 160 TCR beta chains were listed by the study as associated with cytomegalovirus. Several of the top co-occurrence clusters appeared to be linked to parvovirus B19, influenza, CMV and Epstein-Barr virus, according to a later analysis. Because counts were too low, under 20 rarely observed V segments, including chromosome 9 orphons, were left out of the earlier analysis of 587 of the donors. A further reported finding was that TCR beta sequences accurately predicted the HLA-A and HLA-B alleles for most subjects in the first cohort. According to a later analysis, most CMV-associated TCR beta chains appeared to be HLA-restricted, and the HLA associations seemed to be driven largely by CMV exposure. In a later analysis, HLA-associated TCR beta chains were found to be more clonally expanded and to have lower generation probabilities than equally common non-associated chains. In this cohort, only TCR beta chains were sequenced, and detectable features were limited by the absence of alpha or paired-chain data. In a later analysis, some 18,000 TCR beta sequences were associated with specific HLA alleles at a false discovery rate of 0.05. In vitro tests confirmed that a few of the cytomegalovirus-associated TCR beta chains recognize cytomegalovirus antigens. In a later genetic analysis, fewer N-insertions in productive TCRs were reported among donors in an Asian-associated ancestry cluster than the roughly 670-donor mean. In a later analysis, TCR association rates were found to vary across HLA loci, with the most associated TCRs seen for DRB1 alleles and the fewest for HLA-C alleles. A cluster of highly shared sequence variants was judged likely to represent a technical artifact of the sequencing pipeline. In both the original and validation cohorts, the classifier was reported to diagnose cytomegalovirus status with high specificity and sensitivity. Correlated functional status among segregating V segments might reflect linkage disequilibrium, but an unknown experimental factor could not be ruled out. V-gene and J-gene trimming of TCR beta chains was associated with a missense DCLRE1C variant in a later genetic analysis, and the association was replicated in an independent cohort. An earlier analysis of approximately 500 of the donors showed that most TCR beta V segments appeared in productive rearrangements either about 90% or about 30% of the time, which broadly matched IMGT annotations. When HLA alleles, especially DR and DQ, strongly co-occurred, attributing TCR associations to individual alleles was difficult. Across donors, most TCR sequences were observed very rarely, whereas some public TCRs were present in many individuals.

Receptor amplification or capture employed the immunoSEQ multiplex PCR assay. For the multiplex PCR, a mixture combining 60 forward primers for TCR Vbeta segments and 13 reverse primers for TCR Jbeta segments was used. A multiplex PCR assay on genomic DNA amplified the CDR3 region of rearranged TCR beta genes. Amplified TCR beta libraries were sequenced as 87-base-pair reads on the Illumina HiSeq System. On the authors' methods: A later analysis tallied some 79 million unique TCR beta chains across the 640 or so repertoires, and about 12 million of those chains were shared by two or more donors. To remove PCR and sequencing errors, raw reads were error-corrected and collapsed into unique sequences using a nearest-neighbor algorithm that merged closely related sequences. Alignment of CDR3 sequences to IMGT reference sequences was used to assign V, D and J gene segments. For a sequence to be retained, a match of at least six nucleotides to both a V gene segment and a J gene segment was required. A rearrangement counted as productive if the CDR3 had no stop codons and remained in frame with V and J, and every other rearrangement counted as non-productive. CDR3 was defined by IMGT convention, running from the second conserved V-encoded cysteine to the conserved J-encoded phenylalanine. In an earlier analysis of around 570 of the donors, sequences lacking an unambiguous match to a single V gene segment were excluded. In an earlier analysis of several hundred of the donors, V segments were called functional above 56.7% productive rearrangements and were called segregating when the between-donor standard deviation exceeded 5%. To diagnose cytomegalovirus status from the catalog of TCR beta chain sequences, a statistical classification framework was built. In a later analysis, TCR nucleotide sequences were compared against IMGT/GENE-DB human TR gene sequences so that V and J genes could be assigned. A later analysis assigned CDR3 sequences and most-parsimonious VDJ recombination scenarios with the TCRdist pipeline. In a later analysis, every TCR beta chain was defined by the combination of its CDR3 amino acid sequence and its V-gene family, and reads without a unique V-gene family were dropped. In a later analysis, 500 to 700 highly shared, low-generation-probability nucleotide sequences were removed to address suspected cross-contamination and a sequencing artifact. A later analysis calculated a clonal expansion index for each public chain from normalized within-repertoire ranks of inferred template counts. In a later analysis, generation probabilities were computed using a VDJ recombination model fitted to out-of-frame rearrangements, and the results were checked against IGoR. In a later analysis, TCR-TCR, TCR-HLA and TCR-CMV co-occurrence was scored with hypergeometric tests, and a repertoire-size bias correction was applied to TCR pairs. False discovery rates were estimated in a later analysis by permuting HLA or CMV assignments 20 times. In a later analysis, co-occurring TCRs were grouped with DBSCAN, and TCRdist sequence similarity was added when clustering was performed within HLA-allele-positive subsets. Repertoires with fewer than 30,000 or more than 120,000 public chains, plus five repertoires with anomalous nucleotide sharing, were excluded from co-occurrence clustering. This is the immuneACCESS table as TCRdb keeps it, with only in-frame sequences that have V and J called. A part of the clones is gone; compared with another copy, unresolved V genes explain less than half, and the rest is unexplained. The DNA gave D and trimming, while V, J and clone size come from that table. In this sample the table shows about 200,000 clones, more than 9.5% of which occur a single time. 7.8% of the sample comes from the top ten.

What was sequenced was PBMCs. The receptor was derived from a middle-aged man in good health and CMV-seropositive.

The DNA is as follows: TGTGCCAGCAGTTCACCTGGACTAGCGAGCACCGGGGAGCTGTTTTTT. This sequence encodes CASSSPGLASTGELFF. This chain joins TRBV6-5 to TRBJ2-2; 9 central bases correspond to TRBD2. Here V drops 4 bases and J drops 4 bases, and the junction holds 7 bases not matched to any gene. The germline V gene supplies CDR1 MNHEY and CDR2 SVGAGI. The CDR3 covers 16 residues, taking in both the cysteine and the phenylalanine. The retained sequence is limited to the CDR3, 48 bases, with the frame set at the first base.